These 11 T cell receptor beta chains were sequenced from one sample in a study of cytomegalovirus exposure and HLA in healthy donors. The PCR ran on 60 Vbeta and 13 Jbeta primers. The data were produced by immunoSEQ multiplex PCR, yet TCRdb's version contains in-frame clones alone and is incomplete. The table includes 90,000 to 140,000 clones, under 85% detected once. Sequencing was performed on PBMCs. The receptors originated from a woman aged 40 to 55 in good health and CMV-seropositive.

The J gene is TRBJ2-7, the V gene TRBV6-6; 7 nucleotides match TRBD2. The V gene end was trimmed by 6 bases and the J gene end by 1 base; junction bases not matched to a gene: 9. This CDR3 spans 15 amino acids. Germline-derived CDR1 and CDR2 are MNHNY and SVGAGI (reference sequence). CDR3 amino acids: CASRFAGEGSYEQYF. The CDR3 DNA reads as TGTGCCAGCAGGTTTGCCGGGGAGGGTTCCTACGAGCAGTACTTC.

This sequence joins TRBV9 and TRBJ2-2, with D perhaps TRBD1 (6 bases). V was pared by 0 bases and J by 7 bases, with 16 bases between. This CDR3 spans 16 amino acids. From germline, CDR1 is SGDLS and CDR2 YYNGEE. The CDR3, as DNA: TGTGCCAGCAGCGTAGCTTTGGGGGCCCCCCACGGGGAGCTGTTTTTT. Protein: CASSVALGAPHGELFF.

The table lists this clone with a few counts. The V call is TRBV4-1, the J call TRBJ2-3; the match to TRBD2 covers 14 bases. Germline CDR1 reads MGHRA; CDR2 reads YSYEKL. There are 19 residues in the CDR3. Trimming cost V 0 bases and J 6 bases; bases outside gene matches: 11. DNA for the CDR3: TGCGCCAGCAGCCAAGACCCCGGGACTAGCGGGGGAATATCGGATACGCAGTATTTT. Translated, it gives CASSQDPGTSGGISDTQYF.

The chain combines TRBV4-1 with TRBJ2-7; a possible D gene is TRBD2 (5 bases). V was shortened by 1 base and J by 3 bases, with 10 bases between the two germline ends. CDR1 is MGHRA, CDR2 YSYEKL, per germline. This CDR3 region has 14 residues. CDR3: CASSQGTGFYEQYF. CDR3 sequence (DNA): TGCGCCAGCAGCCAAGGGACGGGGTTCTACGAGCAGTACTTC.

This chain uses TRBV5-1 with TRBJ2-2; D might be TRBD2 (5 bases). Looked up from germline, CDR1 is SGHRS and CDR2 is YFSETQ. The CDR3 has 15 amino acids. V was clipped by 2 bases and J by 7 bases, with 15 bases between them. Written as DNA, the CDR3 is TGCGCCAGCAGCTTAATCAGCGGAGGAGGCGGGGAGCTGTTTTTT. It codes for CASSLISGGGGELFF.

J is TRBJ2-5 and V is TRBV7-3; perhaps TRBD1 as D (5 bases). The CDR3 length is 15 residues. Germline V gives CDR1 SGHTA, CDR2 FQGTGA. Between the trimmed V and J ends, which lost 2 bases and 1 base, there was a span of 11 bases. The CDR3 region is CASSLGARSQETQYF. CDR3 nucleotide sequence: TGTGCCAGCAGCTTAGGGGCGCGGAGCCAAGAGACCCAGTACTTC.

This chain uses TRBV11-3 with TRBJ2-5; D unclear. V was clipped by 5 bases and J by 2 bases, with 6 bases between them. Germline assignment: CDR1 SGHNT and CDR2 YENEEA. The CDR3 sequence is 12 residues long. Here the CDR3 DNA reads TGTGCCAGCAGCCTAACGCAAGAGACCCAGTACTTC. Its protein is CASSLTQETQYF. Looking up the rest from reference TRBV11-3 and TRBJ2-5 gives the full variable domain: EAGVVQSPRYKIIEKKQPVAFWCNPISGHNTLYWYLQNLGQGPELLIRYENEEAVDDSQLPKDRFSAERLKGVDSTLKIQPAELGDSAVYLCASSLTQETQYFGPGTRLLVL.

The gene calls are TRBV19 and TRBJ1-6; D possibly corresponds to TRBD1 (5 bases). Germline CDR1 and CDR2: LNHDA and SQIVND (reference sequence). The CDR3 runs 15 residues. CDR3 bases: TGTGCGGGGCCCCCCAGGGAAAACCATAATTCACCCCTCCACTTT. Its protein is CAGPPRENHNSPLHF.

V and J are TRBV6-1 and TRBJ2-2; TRBD2 might be the D (7 bases). Germline V gene data show CDR1 as MNHNS and CDR2 as SASEGT. V lost 3 bases and J 7 bases, leaving 15 bases between the germline ends. The CDR3 runs to 15 residues. The CDR3 region has the DNA TGTGCCAGCAGTGAGGCAGGGGAGGGAGGCGGGGAGCTGTTTTTT. Protein product: CASSEAGEGGGELFF.

The rearrangement uses TRBV9 and TRBJ2-5; tentatively, D is TRBD1 (6 bases). Germline-derived CDR1 and CDR2 are SGDLS and YYNGEE. The length of the CDR3 is 15 residues. V shed 3 bases and J shed 5 bases, with 17 bases lying between them. The CDR3: CASSGEQGLGETQYF. The CDR3 DNA sequence: TGTGCCAGCAGCGGTGAACAGGGTCTCGGGGAGACCCAGTACTTC.

The chain joins TRBV4-1 to TRBJ1-3; possibly TRBD1 for D (6 bases). Per germline, CDR1 MGHRA and CDR2 YSYEKL. V was cut by 3 bases and J by 0 bases, with 9 bases left in between. This CDR3 is 15 amino acids long. The CDR3 DNA sequence: TGCGCCAGCAGCCAGACAGGACTCTCTGGAAACACCATATATTTT. It specifies CASSQTGLSGNTIYF.